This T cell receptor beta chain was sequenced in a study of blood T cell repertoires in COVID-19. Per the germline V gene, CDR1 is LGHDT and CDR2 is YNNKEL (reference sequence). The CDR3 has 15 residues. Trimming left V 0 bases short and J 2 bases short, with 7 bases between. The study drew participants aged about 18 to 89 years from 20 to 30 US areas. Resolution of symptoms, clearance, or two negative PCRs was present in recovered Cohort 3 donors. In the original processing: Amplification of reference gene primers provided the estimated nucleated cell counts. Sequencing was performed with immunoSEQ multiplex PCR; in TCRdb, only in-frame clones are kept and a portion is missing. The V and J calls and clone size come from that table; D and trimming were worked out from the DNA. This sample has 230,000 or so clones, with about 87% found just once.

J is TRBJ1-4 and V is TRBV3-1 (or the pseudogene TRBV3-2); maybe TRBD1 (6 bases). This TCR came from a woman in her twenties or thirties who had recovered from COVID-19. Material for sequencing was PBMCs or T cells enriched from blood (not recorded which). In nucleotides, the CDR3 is TGTGCCAGCAGCCAAGAGGGGGCTACTAATGAAAAACTGTTTTTT. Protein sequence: CASSQEGATNEKLFF.